This T cell receptor beta chain was captured by sequencing in a study of T cells in Graves' hyperthyroidism and ophthalmopathy. The investigators amplified TCR beta CDR3 regions from RNA transcripts. With the HTBI primer set, the TCR CDR3 went through a first round of RT-PCR. TCRdb re-derived calls from the multiplex PCR reads in MiXCR, one entry per CDR3 protein. This sample has 210,000 or so distinct CDR3 sequences; roughly a sixth occur once, and the top ten carry roughly 50%. This CDR3 region has 11 residues. Germline V lookup: CDR1 GTSNPN, CDR2 SVGIG (reference sequence). Trimming pared 0 bases from V and 10 bases from J, leaving 7 bases between. Graves' hyperthyroidism without ophthalmopathy progression within 18 months was termed stable. The hyperthyroidism was newly diagnosed and had lasted under 2 months; the patients were aged 18 to 65. Any patient presenting with uncontrolled infection, other autoimmune disease, pregnancy or lactation was left out. The study based diagnoses on clinical symptoms, serum thyroxine and TRAb, thyroid ultrasound and orbital computed tomography.

This clonotype showed up many times. The chain employs TRBV30 and TRBJ2-1; D is undetermined. The source material was blood. The TCR originated in a man aged 45-60 years with Graves' hyperthyroidism. CDR3 loop: CAWSVAVEQFF. The CDR3 DNA reads as TGTGCCTGGAGTGTTGCTGTGGAGCAGTTCTTC.